This TCR beta chain was observed in a study of T cells after yellow fever vaccination. Study context: SMART-Seq v4 Ultra Low Input prepared the low-cell-number fractions.

The CDR3 contains 13 residues. J gave up 5 bases and V 6 bases, and 4 bases lay outside the gene matches. CDR1 is MDHEN, CDR2 SYDVKM, per germline. General observations from the study: After the booster, about 95% of CD4 and 88% of CD8 primary-response clones were re-detected. It was the secondary response that reached its peak faster, day 5 versus 15, but it was weaker.

UMIs and a universal primer site were added when TCR cDNA was made by 5'RACE template switching. TCRdb re-called the 5' RACE reads through MiXCR, storing one row per CDR3 protein. This sample has around 31,000 distinct CDR3 sequences, with over 9.5% found just once. The sample holds many counts of this clonotype. The clonotype originates from a man younger than 35 who received the YFV17D yellow fever vaccine. The J gene is TRBJ1-2, the V gene TRBV28; the match to TRBD1 covers 9 bases. Source: PBMCs, either bulk or a sorted T-cell subset (CD4+, CD8+, memory, or dextramer-sorted; not recorded which), taken roughly 15 days after the first yellow fever vaccination. In nucleotides, the CDR3 is TGTGCCAGCAGGGAGGACAGGGGTTATGGCTACACCTTC. It encodes CASREDRGYGYTF.